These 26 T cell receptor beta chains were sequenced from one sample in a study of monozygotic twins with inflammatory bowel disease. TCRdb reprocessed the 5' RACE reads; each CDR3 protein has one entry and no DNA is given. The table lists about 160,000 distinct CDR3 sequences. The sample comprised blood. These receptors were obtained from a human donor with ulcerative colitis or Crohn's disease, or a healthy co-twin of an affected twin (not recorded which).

CDR3 amino acids: CAWSVLGTGELFF. This chain connects TRBV30 to TRBJ2-2. Germline-derived CDR1 and CDR2 are GTSNPN and SVGIG (reference sequence). The CDR3 has 13 amino acids.

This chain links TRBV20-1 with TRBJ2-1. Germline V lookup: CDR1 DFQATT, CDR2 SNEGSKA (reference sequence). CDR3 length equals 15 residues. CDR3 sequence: CSARERSSSYNEQFF.

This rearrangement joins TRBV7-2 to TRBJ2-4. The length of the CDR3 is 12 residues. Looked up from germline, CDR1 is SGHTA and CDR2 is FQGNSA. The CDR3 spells CASSSQWGIQYF.

The CDR3 sequence is CASSLGGGFNNEQFF. J is TRBJ2-1 and V is TRBV5-4; lacking DNA, the TRBD1 call made by TCRdb goes unchecked. From germline, CDR1 is SGHNT and CDR2 YYREEE (reference sequence). This CDR3 is built from 15 residues. The variable domain in full, with the rest retrieved from reference TRBV5-4 and TRBJ2-1, is ETGVTQSPTHLIKTRGQQVTLRCSSQSGHNTVSWYQQALGQGPQFIFQYYREEENGRGNFPPRFSGLQFPNYSSELNVNALELDDSALYLCASSLGGGFNNEQFFGPGTRLTVL.

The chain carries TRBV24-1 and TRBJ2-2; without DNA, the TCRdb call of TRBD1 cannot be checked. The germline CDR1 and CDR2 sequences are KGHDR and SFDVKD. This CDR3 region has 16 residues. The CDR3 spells CATSDLGQGNTGELFF.

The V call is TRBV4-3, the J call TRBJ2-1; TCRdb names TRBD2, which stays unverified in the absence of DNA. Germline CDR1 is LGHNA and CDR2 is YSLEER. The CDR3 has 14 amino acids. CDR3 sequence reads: CASSGRVPYNEQFF.

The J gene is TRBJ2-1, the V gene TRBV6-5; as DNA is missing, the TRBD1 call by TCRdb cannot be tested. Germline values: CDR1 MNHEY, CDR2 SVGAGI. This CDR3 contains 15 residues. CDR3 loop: CASSSPGGPRFEQFF.

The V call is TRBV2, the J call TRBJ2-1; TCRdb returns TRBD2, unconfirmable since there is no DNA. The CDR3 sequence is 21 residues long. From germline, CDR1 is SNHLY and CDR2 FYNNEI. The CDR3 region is CASSVSSGNEVEKWAYNEQFF.

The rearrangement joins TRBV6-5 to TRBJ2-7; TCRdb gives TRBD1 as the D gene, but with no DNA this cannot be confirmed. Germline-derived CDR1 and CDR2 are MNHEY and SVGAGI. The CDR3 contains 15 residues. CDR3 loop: CASSYSIQGKSEQYF.

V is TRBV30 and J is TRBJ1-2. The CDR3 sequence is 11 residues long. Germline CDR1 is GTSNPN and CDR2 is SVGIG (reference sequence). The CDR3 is CAWSVRYGYTF.

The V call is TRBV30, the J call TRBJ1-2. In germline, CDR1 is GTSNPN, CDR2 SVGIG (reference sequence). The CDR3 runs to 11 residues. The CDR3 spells CAWSVPYGYTF.

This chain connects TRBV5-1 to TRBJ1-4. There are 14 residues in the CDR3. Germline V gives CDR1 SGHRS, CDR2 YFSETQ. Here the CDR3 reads CASSLTDSNEKLFF.

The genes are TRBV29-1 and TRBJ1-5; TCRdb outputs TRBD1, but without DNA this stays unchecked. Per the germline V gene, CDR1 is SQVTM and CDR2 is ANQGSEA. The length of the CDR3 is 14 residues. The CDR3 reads CSVGGQYSNQPQHF. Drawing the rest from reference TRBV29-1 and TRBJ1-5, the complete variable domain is SAVISQKPSRDICQRGTSLTIQCQVDSQVTMMFWYRQQPGQSLTLIATANQGSEATYESGFVIDKFPISRPNLTFSTLTVSNMSPEDSSIYLCSVGGQYSNQPQHFGDGTRLSIL.

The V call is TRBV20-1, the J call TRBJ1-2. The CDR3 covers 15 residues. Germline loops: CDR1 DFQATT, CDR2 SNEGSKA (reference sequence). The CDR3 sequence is CSARDSYAENYGYTF.

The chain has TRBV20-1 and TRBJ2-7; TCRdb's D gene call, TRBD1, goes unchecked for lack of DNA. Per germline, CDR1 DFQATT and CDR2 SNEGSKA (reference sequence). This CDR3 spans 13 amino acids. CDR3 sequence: CSAVTGFPYEQYF.

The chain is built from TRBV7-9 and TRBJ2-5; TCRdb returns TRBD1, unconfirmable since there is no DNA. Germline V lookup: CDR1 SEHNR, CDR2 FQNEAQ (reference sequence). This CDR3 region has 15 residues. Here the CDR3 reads CASSLMGVGQETQYF.

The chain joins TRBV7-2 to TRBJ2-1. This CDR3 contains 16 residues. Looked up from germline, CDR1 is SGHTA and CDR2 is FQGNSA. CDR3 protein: CASSLAAAATYNEQFF.

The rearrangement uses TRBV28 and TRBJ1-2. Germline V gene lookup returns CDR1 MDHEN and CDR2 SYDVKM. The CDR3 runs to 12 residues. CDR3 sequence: CASSLILGGYTF.

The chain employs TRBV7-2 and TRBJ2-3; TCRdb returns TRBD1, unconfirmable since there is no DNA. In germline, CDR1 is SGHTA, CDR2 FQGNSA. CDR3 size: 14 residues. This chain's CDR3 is CASSWDTASDTQYF.

The CDR3 sequence: CASSLGRADEKLFF. The V gene is TRBV7-9, the J gene TRBJ1-4. The CDR3 runs to 14 residues. Germline CDR1 is SEHNR and CDR2 is FQNEAQ (reference sequence).

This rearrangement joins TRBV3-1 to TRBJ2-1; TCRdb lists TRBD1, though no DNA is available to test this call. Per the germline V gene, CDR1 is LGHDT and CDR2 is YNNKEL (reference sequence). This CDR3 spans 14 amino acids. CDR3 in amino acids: CASSPRGRENEQFF.

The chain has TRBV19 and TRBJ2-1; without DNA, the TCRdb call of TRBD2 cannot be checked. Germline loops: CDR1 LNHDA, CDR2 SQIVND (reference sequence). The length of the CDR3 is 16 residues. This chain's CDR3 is CASKVAGGPRYNEQFF.

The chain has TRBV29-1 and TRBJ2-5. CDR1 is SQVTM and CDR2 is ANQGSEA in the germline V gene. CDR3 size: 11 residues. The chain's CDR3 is CSVARQETQYF.

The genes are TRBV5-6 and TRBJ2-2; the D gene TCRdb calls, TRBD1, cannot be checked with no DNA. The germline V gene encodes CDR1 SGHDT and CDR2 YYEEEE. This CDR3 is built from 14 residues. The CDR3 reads CASSLGRGARELFF. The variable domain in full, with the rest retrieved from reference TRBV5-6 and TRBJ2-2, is DAGVTQSPTHLIKTRGQQVTLRCSPKSGHDTVSWYQQALGQGPQFIFQYYEEEERQRGNFPDRFSGHQFPNYSSELNVNALLLGDSALYLCASSLGRGARELFFGEGSRLTVL.

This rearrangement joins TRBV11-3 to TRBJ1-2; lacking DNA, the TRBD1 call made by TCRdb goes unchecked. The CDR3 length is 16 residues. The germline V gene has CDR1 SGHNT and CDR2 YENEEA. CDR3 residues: CASSFDRVYRLSGYTF. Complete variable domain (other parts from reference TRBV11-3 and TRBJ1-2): EAGVVQSPRYKIIEKKQPVAFWCNPISGHNTLYWYLQNLGQGPELLIRYENEEAVDDSQLPKDRFSAERLKGVDSTLKIQPAELGDSAVYLCASSFDRVYRLSGYTFGSGTRLTVV.

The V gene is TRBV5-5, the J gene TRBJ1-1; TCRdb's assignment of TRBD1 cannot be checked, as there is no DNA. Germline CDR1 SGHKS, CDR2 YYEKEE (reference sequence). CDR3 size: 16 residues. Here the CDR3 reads CASSLEGTGLNTEAFF.